What follows are 27 T cell receptor beta chains derived from one specimen sequenced in a study of T cells in Graves' hyperthyroidism and ophthalmopathy. From RNA transcripts, TCR beta CDR3 regions were amplified. The HTBI primer set drove a first-round RT-PCR of the TCR CDR3. One entry per CDR3 protein, called by TCRdb with MiXCR from the multiplex PCR reads. Among under 400,000 distinct CDR3 sequences, about 13% were seen once, and the ten largest hold 9.2%. The sequenced material came from blood. Receptors originate from a woman younger than 30 with Graves' hyperthyroidism.

The rearrangement uses TRBV27 and TRBJ1-2, with D perhaps TRBD1 (6 bases). CDR3 size: 17 residues. The germline V gene has CDR1 MNHEY and CDR2 SMNVEV (reference sequence). The V end was cut by 6 bases, the J end by 3 bases, with 23 bases between. As DNA, the CDR3 is TGTGCCAGCAGGGGTTGGGGCAGGGGAGAGGAGGACTATGGCTACACCTTC. This translates into CASRGWGRGEEDYGYTF.

The table lists this clonotype with a few counts. The chain is built from TRBV5-1 and TRBJ2-2; D gene ambiguous. The CDR3 consists of 14 residues. V was cut by 6 bases and J by 7 bases, with 16 bases left in between. Germline V gene lookup returns CDR1 SGHRS and CDR2 YFSETQ. The CDR3 region is CASTGPDGGGELFF. CDR3 coding DNA: TGCGCCAGCACCGGGCCCGACGGTGGCGGGGAGCTGTTTTTT.

This clonotype was recorded a few times. The chain has TRBV12-3 or TRBV12-4 and TRBJ2-1; 8 nucleotides line up with TRBD2. The CDR3 totals 14 residues. J gave up 7 bases and V 7 bases, and 9 bases lay outside the gene matches. The CDR3 region is CASTPGGGNNEQFF. In DNA, the CDR3 is TGTGCCAGCACCCCGGGGGGGGGCAATAATGAGCAGTTCTTC.

This clonotype was detected ten times or more. The J gene is TRBJ2-5, the V gene TRBV18, with 7 bases fitting TRBD1. The CDR3 length is 15 residues. In germline, CDR1 is KGHSH, CDR2 LQKENI. After removal of 2 bases from V and 1 base from J, the junction contained 4 bases not matched to a gene. This CDR3 reads CASSPSTGVQETQYF. CDR3 DNA sequence: TGTGCCAGCTCACCAAGCACAGGGGTCCAAGAGACCCAGTACTTC.

The rearrangement links TRBV10-3 to TRBJ2-5, with 7 bases that match TRBD1. This CDR3 is 13 amino acids long. The germline CDR1 and CDR2 sequences are ENHRY and SYGVKD. The ends lost 6 bases at V and 5 bases at J; junction bases unmatched: 6. CDR3 residues: CAISETGWETQYF. As DNA, the CDR3 is TGTGCCATCAGCGAGACAGGGTGGGAGACCCAGTACTTC.

Worth noting for this clonotype: Since a much larger clone is just one base distant, this may be a read error. V gene TRBV12-3 or TRBV12-4 combines with J gene TRBJ1-1; TRBD1 matches 10 bases. This CDR3 is built from 14 residues. CDR3 sequence: CASSFGTGDAETFF. CDR3 DNA sequence: TGTGCCAGCAGTTTTGGGACAGGGGACGCTGAAACTTTCTTT.

The sample holds many counts of this clonotype. The chain combines TRBV24-1 with TRBJ1-1; D may be TRBD1 (6 bases). Trimming stripped 6 bases from V and 1 base from J, with 17 bases between. From germline, CDR1 is KGHDR and CDR2 SFDVKD. The CDR3 consists of 16 residues. CDR3 region: CATSPSPGQKNTEAFF. The CDR3 nucleotides are TGTGCCACCAGTCCCTCTCCCGGACAGAAGAACACTGAAGCTTTCTTT.

This clonotype was observed many times. J is TRBJ2-1 and V is TRBV20-1, with TRBD2 matching 13 bases. With V trimmed by 0 bases and J by 1 base, 12 bases remained unmatched. This CDR3 is 20 amino acids long. Germline V gene lookup returns CDR1 DFQATT and CDR2 SNEGSKA (reference sequence). The CDR3 DNA follows: TGCAGTGCTAGAGAGGACGGACTAGCGGGAGATCGTAGGTCCTACAATGAGCAGTTCTTC. Translating it yields CSAREDGLAGDRRSYNEQFF.

There are many counts of this clonotype. V is TRBV29-1 and J is TRBJ1-1; D gene uncertain. CDR1 is SQVTM, CDR2 ANQGSEA, per germline. CDR3 length: 14 residues. Trimming took 4 bases from V and 3 from J, leaving 15 bases between them. For the CDR3, the DNA is TGCAGCGTTGTTCTGGTCGCTGTGGACACTGAAGCTTTCTTT. Amino acid sequence: CSVVLVAVDTEAFF.

This clonotype was recorded many times. The J gene is TRBJ1-1, the V gene TRBV14; TRBD1 aligns across 7 bases. V was clipped by 3 bases and J by 4 bases; unmatched bases: 2. The CDR3 is made up of 13 amino acids. Germline CDR1 is SGHDN and CDR2 is FVKESK. This CDR3 reads CASSQWTGTEAFF. In nucleotides, the CDR3 is TGTGCCAGCAGCCAGTGGACAGGCACTGAAGCTTTCTTT.

This clonotype was observed many times. The chain joins TRBV7-9 to TRBJ2-7, with D possibly called TRBD1 or TRBD2 (6 bases each). This CDR3 spans 15 amino acids. Trimming removed 5 bases from V and 3 bases from J, with 17 bases in between. The germline CDR1 and CDR2 sequences are SEHNR and FQNEAQ (reference sequence). The CDR3 DNA reads as TGTGCCAGCAGCCGCACGGGGGCAGGGGTCTACGAGCAGTACTTC. Its translation: CASSRTGAGVYEQYF.

There are many counts of this clonotype. The chain links TRBV4-1 to TRBJ1-5; no clear D. Trimming removed 0 bases from V and 5 bases from J, with 11 bases in between. The length of the CDR3 is 15 residues. Germline assignment: CDR1 MGHRA and CDR2 YSYEKL. CDR3 sequence reads: CASSQDDGPHQPQHF. CDR3 bases: TGCGCCAGCAGCCAAGATGATGGGCCCCATCAGCCCCAGCATTTT.

This clonotype was picked up many times. This chain uses TRBV2 with TRBJ1-1, with D perhaps matching TRBD1 (5 bases). The ends were cut back, 7 bases at V and 6 bases at J, with 12 bases in the middle. This CDR3 has 12 amino acids. CDR1 is SNHLY, CDR2 FYNNEI, per germline. The DNA for the CDR3 is TGTGCCAGCATCGGACCGACAGCTGAAGCTTTCTTT. Amino acid sequence: CASIGPTAEAFF. The whole variable domain, filled in from reference TRBV2 and TRBJ1-1, reads EPEVTQTPSHQVTQMGQEVILRCVPISNHLYFYWYRQILGQKVEFLVSFYNNEISEKSEIFDDQFSVERPDGSNFTLKIRSTKLEDSAMYFCASIGPTAEAFFGQGTRLTVV.

Ten or more counts support this clonotype. The chain is built from TRBV29-1 and TRBJ1-1; D is possibly TRBD1 (5 bases). The V gene lost 4 bases and the J gene lost 8 bases, with 17 bases spanning the gap. The germline V gene has CDR1 SQVTM and CDR2 ANQGSEA. CDR3 size: 13 residues. Written as DNA, the CDR3 is TGCAGCGTTGTAGGCGAGGGGATAGGCGAAGCTTTCTTT. It translates to CSVVGEGIGEAFF.

This clonotype was observed at least ten times. This chain links TRBV28 with TRBJ1-4; 8 bases agree with TRBD1. J gave up 4 bases and V 4 bases, and 5 bases lay outside the gene matches. The CDR3 has 15 residues. Germline assignment: CDR1 MDHEN and CDR2 SYDVKM. The CDR3 loop is CASSSRTGLNEKLFF. The CDR3 bases are TGTGCCAGCAGTTCAAGGACAGGGCTTAATGAAAAACTGTTTTTT. The full variable domain, in which reference TRBV28 and TRBJ1-4 provide the parts outside the CDR3, is DVKVTQSSRYLVKRTGEKVFLECVQDMDHENMFWYRQDPGLGLRLIYFSYDVKMKEKGDIPEGYSVSREKKERFSLILESASTNQTSMYLCASSSRTGLNEKLFFGSGTQLSVL.

This clonotype was seen a handful of times. V is TRBV9 and J is TRBJ2-1, with a weak D call TRBD2 (6 bases). The length of the CDR3 is 15 residues. Germline loops: CDR1 SGDLS, CDR2 YYNGEE. Between the trimmed V and J ends, which lost 4 bases and 8 bases, there was a span of 19 bases. The CDR3 reads CASSPPGTVRDEQFF. In nucleotides, the CDR3 is TGTGCCAGCAGCCCCCCCGGGACTGTGAGGGATGAGCAGTTCTTC. The variable domain in full, with the rest retrieved from reference TRBV9 and TRBJ2-1, is DSGVTQTPKHLITATGQRVTLRCSPRSGDLSVYWYQQSLDQGLQFLIQYYNGEERAKGNILERFSAQQFPDLHSELNLSSLELGDSALYFCASSPPGTVRDEQFFGPGTRLTVL.

The sample holds many counts of this clonotype. V is TRBV28 and J is TRBJ2-1; D gene unclear. V lost 3 bases and J 7 bases, leaving 16 bases between the germline ends. CDR1 and CDR2 from the germline V gene are MDHEN and SYDVKM. The CDR3 loop spans 15 amino acids. The CDR3 sequence is CASSLTRGYANEQFF. The CDR3 DNA reads TGTGCCAGCAGTTTGACACGTGGCTACGCGAATGAGCAGTTCTTC.

Many counts were recorded for this clonotype. The V call is TRBV7-9, the J call TRBJ2-2, with 8 bases fitting TRBD1. CDR1 and CDR2 (germline): SEHNR, FQNEAQ (reference sequence). The CDR3 is 14 residues long. Losses at the gene ends were 6 bases for V and 1 base for J; bases not matched to a gene: 1. CDR3 sequence reads: CASRQGENTGELFF. Here the CDR3 DNA reads TGTGCCAGCAGACAGGGGGAGAACACCGGGGAGCTGTTTTTT. The full variable domain, its missing parts supplied by reference TRBV7-9 and TRBJ2-2, is DTGVSQNPRHKITKRGQNVTFRCDPISEHNRLYWYRQTLGQGPEFLTYFQNEAQLEKSRLLSDRFSAERPKGSFSTLEIQRTEQGDSAMYLCASRQGENTGELFFGEGSRLTVL.

This clonotype was counted at least ten times. The gene calls are TRBV28 and TRBJ1-1, with D unclear. CDR3 size: 15 residues. Trimming removed 1 base from V and 1 base from J, with 10 bases in between. Per the germline V gene, CDR1 is MDHEN and CDR2 is SYDVKM. The CDR3 region is CASSLYTFPNTEAFF. The CDR3, as DNA: TGTGCCAGCAGTTTATATACTTTCCCGAACACTGAAGCTTTCTTT.

J is TRBJ1-5 and V is TRBV12-3 or TRBV12-4; D is undetermined. CDR3 size: 14 residues. V was trimmed by 8 bases and J by 0 bases, leaving 11 bases between them. This CDR3 reads CASRKGNSNQPQHF. CDR3 DNA sequence: TGTGCCAGCCGTAAGGGCAATAGCAATCAGCCCCAGCATTTT.

This clonotype was detected many times. The rearrangement uses TRBV7-9 and TRBJ2-5; 9 bases agree with TRBD1. The CDR3 spans 15 residues. Germline CDR1 is SEHNR and CDR2 is FQNEAQ (reference sequence). Trimming took 1 base from V and 2 from J; bases not matched to a gene: 2. DNA of the CDR3: TGTGCCAGCAGCTTAGGAGACAGGGGGCAAGAGACCCAGTACTTC. It encodes CASSLGDRGQETQYF.

This clonotype was counted many times. The CDR3 spells CASSATGAGNEQFF. The CDR3 DNA is TGTGCCAGCAGCGCGACGGGGGCGGGGAATGAGCAGTTCTTC. The V and J genes are TRBV11-2 and TRBJ2-1, with D possibly being TRBD1 or TRBD2 (6 bases each). This CDR3 comprises 14 residues. V was clipped by 5 bases and J by 7 bases, with 15 bases between them. CDR1 and CDR2 (germline): SGHAT, FQNNGV. The full variable domain, its missing parts supplied by reference TRBV11-2 and TRBJ2-1, is EAGVAQSPRYKIIEKRQSVAFWCNPISGHATLYWYQQILGQGPKLLIQFQNNGVVDDSQLPKDRFSAERLKGVDSTLKIQPAKLEDSAVYLCASSATGAGNEQFFGPGTRLTVL.

The sample holds many counts of this clonotype. The chain combines TRBV20-1 with TRBJ1-2, with D perhaps matching TRBD1 (5 bases). Germline V lookup: CDR1 DFQATT, CDR2 SNEGSKA (reference sequence). Deletions cut 3 bases from V and 7 bases from J, with 18 bases between. The CDR3 contains 14 residues. In DNA, the CDR3 is TGCAGTGCTAGGATATGGCAGGGAGAAGCTGGCTACACCTTC. Protein sequence: CSARIWQGEAGYTF.

The chain couples TRBV9 to TRBJ2-1; D is unresolved. Deletions cut 0 bases from V and 4 bases from J, with 17 bases between. This CDR3 is built from 17 residues. Germline V gene data show CDR1 as SGDLS and CDR2 as YYNGEE. CDR3 nucleotides: TGTGCCAGCAGCGTAGGTGATCCGGAAGAAACGTACAATGAGCAGTTCTTC. This translates into CASSVGDPEETYNEQFF.

This clonotype was detected many times. V and J are TRBV28 and TRBJ2-7, with 8 bases aligning to TRBD2. Trimming took 5 bases from V and 6 from J; bases not matched to a gene: 6. The CDR3 extends over 13 amino acids. Germline V CDR1 and CDR2: MDHEN, SYDVKM. As DNA, the CDR3 is TGTGCCAGCAGTACCAGCGGGAGAGTCGAGCAGTACTTC. It yields the protein CASSTSGRVEQYF.

This clonotype was picked up many times. The chain uses TRBV7-3 and TRBJ2-7; no reliable D call. V shed 5 bases and J shed 3 bases, with 11 bases lying between them. The CDR3 is 13 residues long. Germline loops: CDR1 SGHTA, CDR2 FQGTGA. This chain's CDR3 is CASSPDYGYEQYF. DNA of the CDR3: TGTGCCAGCAGCCCGGATTACGGCTACGAGCAGTACTTC.

CDR3 protein: CASSSRQGGGNSPLHF. For the CDR3, the DNA is TGTGCCAGCAGCTCAAGACAGGGGGGTGGAAATTCACCCCTCCACTTT. The gene calls are TRBV7-9 and TRBJ1-6, with 9 bases matching TRBD1. The CDR3 is 16 residues long. The germline CDR1 and CDR2 sequences are SEHNR and FQNEAQ (reference sequence). V was pared by 4 bases and J by 7 bases, with 8 bases of the junction left unmatched.